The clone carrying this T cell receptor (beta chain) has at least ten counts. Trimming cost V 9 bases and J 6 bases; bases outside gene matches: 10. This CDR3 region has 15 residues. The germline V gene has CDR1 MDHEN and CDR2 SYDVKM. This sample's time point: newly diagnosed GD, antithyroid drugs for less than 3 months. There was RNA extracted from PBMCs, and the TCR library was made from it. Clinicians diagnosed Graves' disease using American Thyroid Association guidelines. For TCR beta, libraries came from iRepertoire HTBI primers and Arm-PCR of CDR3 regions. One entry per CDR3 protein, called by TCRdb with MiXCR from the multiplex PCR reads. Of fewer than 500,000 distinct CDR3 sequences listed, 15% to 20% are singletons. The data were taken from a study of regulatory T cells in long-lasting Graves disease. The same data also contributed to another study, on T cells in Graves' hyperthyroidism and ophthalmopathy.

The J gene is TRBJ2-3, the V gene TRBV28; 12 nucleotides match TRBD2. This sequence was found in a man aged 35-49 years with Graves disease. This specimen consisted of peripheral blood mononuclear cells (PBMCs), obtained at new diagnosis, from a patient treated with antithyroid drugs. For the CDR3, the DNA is TGTGCCAGTCAGTCCCTAGCGGGAGGGGCCGATACGCAGTATTTT. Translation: CASQSLAGGADTQYF.